The rows below give T cell receptor beta chains drawn from one sample of a study of identical twins. Using its own MiXCR run on the 5' RACE reads, TCRdb lists one record per CDR3 protein. The data show 450,000 or so distinct CDR3 sequences, with approximately 15% seen just once and approximately 0.52% held by the top ten. The sample was also linked to a second study, of yellow fever vaccine responses in identical twins.

Sequencing was performed on CD4+ T cells sorted from blood. These receptors originate from a young woman in good health. Each CDR3 is given with its conserved first and last residue. Fields, in order: V gene, J gene, D gene, clone size, CDR3 DNA, CDR3 protein. D genes are given only for firm matches. Where a row states a size, it is once, few, many or the class of an expanded clone; other rows omit it.

TRBV11-1	TRBJ2-1	TRBD2	-	TGTGCCAGCAGCTTCAATCTAGCGGGATCCTACAATGAGCAGTTCTTC	CASSFNLAGSYNEQFF
TRBV24-1	TRBJ2-7	TRBD1	-	TGTGCCACCAGTGATCCGAGGGACAGGGGGCGCGAGCAGTACTTC	CATSDPRDRGREQYF
TRBV20-1	TRBJ2-7	-	-	TGCAGTGCTAGAGATGGCGCTAGAACCTACGAGCAGTACTTC	CSARDGARTYEQYF
TRBV7-2	TRBJ2-2	-	-	TGTGCCAGCAGCTTCGTGAACACCGGGGAGCTGTTTTTT	CASSFVNTGELFF
TRBV5-1	TRBJ2-7	TRBD1	-	TGCGCCAGCAGCTCATGGACAGGAGCCTCCGAGCAGTACTTC	CASSSWTGASEQYF
TRBV28	TRBJ2-3	-	-	TGTGCCAGCAGCGAGGAGCGGACCACAGATACGCAGTATTTT	CASSEERTTDTQYF
TRBV29-1	TRBJ1-1	-	few	TGCAGCGTCCGTCGCGTAGAGATGAACACTGAAGCTTTCTTT	CSVRRVEMNTEAFF
TRBV7-6	TRBJ2-2	TRBD2	few	TGTGCCAGCAGCTTACTGCGGGAGGTCGGGACCGGGGAGCTGTTTTTT	CASSLLREVGTGELFF
TRBV25-1	TRBJ1-2	TRBD1	many	TGTGCCAGCAGTGTGACAGGGTCGGTATCTGGCTACACCTTC	CASSVTGSVSGYTF
TRBV12-3/TRBV12-4	TRBJ2-7	-	-	TGTGCCAGCAGCCCCAACGGGGCAGGGTTAGGTATGGGGCAGTACTTC	CASSPNGAGLGMGQYF
TRBV29-1	TRBJ1-1	-	-	TGCAGCGTTGAAGTGTACGGGGTGGTCACTGAAGCTTTCTTT	CSVEVYGVVTEAFF
TRBV12-3/TRBV12-4	TRBJ2-3	-	few	TGTGCCACCCAGGGGTACAGCACAGATACGCAGTATTTT	CATQGYSTDTQYF
TRBV29-1	TRBJ2-7	-	-	TGCAGCGTTGGAGACTACGAGCAGTACTTC	CSVGDYEQYF
TRBV28	TRBJ1-6	TRBD1	-	TGTGCCAGCAGTGCGGACAGGGAGTCACCCCTCCACTTT	CASSADRESPLHF
TRBV12-3/TRBV12-4	TRBJ2-3	-	many	TGTGCCAGCAGTTTCTCCCAGGTCACAGATACGCAGTATTTT	CASSFSQVTDTQYF
TRBV24-1	TRBJ2-1	TRBD2	few	TGTGCCACCAGTGAGGCGGGACTAGCCAATGAGCAGTTCTTC	CATSEAGLANEQFF
TRBV6-1	TRBJ1-2	TRBD1	few	TGTGCCAGCAGCCTTCTCTTTGCCGGGACAGGGGAAGGCTACACCTTC	CASSLLFAGTGEGYTF